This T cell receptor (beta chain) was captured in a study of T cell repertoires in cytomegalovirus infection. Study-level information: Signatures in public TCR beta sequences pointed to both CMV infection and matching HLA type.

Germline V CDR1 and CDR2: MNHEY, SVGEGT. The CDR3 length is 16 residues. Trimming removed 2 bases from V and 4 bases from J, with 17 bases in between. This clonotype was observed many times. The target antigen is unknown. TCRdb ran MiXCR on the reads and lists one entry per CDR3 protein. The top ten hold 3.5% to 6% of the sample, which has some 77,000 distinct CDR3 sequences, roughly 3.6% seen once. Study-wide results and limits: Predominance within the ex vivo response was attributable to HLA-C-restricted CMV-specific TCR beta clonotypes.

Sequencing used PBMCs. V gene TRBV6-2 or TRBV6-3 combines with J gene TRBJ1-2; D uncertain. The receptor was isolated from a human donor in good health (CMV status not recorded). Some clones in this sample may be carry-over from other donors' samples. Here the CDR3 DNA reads TGTGCCAGCAGTTACGCGAGGCCCCTGGCAAGCTATGGCTACACCTTC. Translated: CASSYARPLASYGYTF.